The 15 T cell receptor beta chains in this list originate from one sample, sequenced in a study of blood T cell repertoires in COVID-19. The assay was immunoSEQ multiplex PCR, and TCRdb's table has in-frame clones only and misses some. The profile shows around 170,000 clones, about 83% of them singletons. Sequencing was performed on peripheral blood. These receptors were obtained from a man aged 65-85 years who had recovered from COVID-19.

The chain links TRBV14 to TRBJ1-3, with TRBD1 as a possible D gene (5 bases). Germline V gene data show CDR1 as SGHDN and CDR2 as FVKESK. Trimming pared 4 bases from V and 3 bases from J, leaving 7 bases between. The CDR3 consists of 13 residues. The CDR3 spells CASSRTIGNTIYF. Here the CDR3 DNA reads TGTGCCAGCAGCCGGACAATTGGAAACACCATATATTTT.

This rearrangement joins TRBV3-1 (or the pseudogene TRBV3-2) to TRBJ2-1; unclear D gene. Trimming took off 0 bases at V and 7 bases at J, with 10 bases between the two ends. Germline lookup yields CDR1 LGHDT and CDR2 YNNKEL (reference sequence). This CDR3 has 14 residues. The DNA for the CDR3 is TGTGCCAGCAGCCAAGAAGGAGCCGTGAATGAGCAGTTCTTC. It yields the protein CASSQEGAVNEQFF.

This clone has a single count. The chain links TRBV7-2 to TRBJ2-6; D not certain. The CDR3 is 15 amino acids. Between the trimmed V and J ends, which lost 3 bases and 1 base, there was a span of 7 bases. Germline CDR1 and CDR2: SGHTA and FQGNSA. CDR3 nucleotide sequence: TGTGCCAGCAGCTTCCCAACTTCTGGGGCCAACGTCCTGACTTTC. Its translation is CASSFPTSGANVLTF.

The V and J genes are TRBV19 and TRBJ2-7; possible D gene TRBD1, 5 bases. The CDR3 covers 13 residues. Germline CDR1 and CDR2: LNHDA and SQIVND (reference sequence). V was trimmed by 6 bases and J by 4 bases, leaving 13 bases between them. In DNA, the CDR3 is TGTGCCAGTAGCGAAACTCCAGGGTACGAGCAGTACTTC. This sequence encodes CASSETPGYEQYF.

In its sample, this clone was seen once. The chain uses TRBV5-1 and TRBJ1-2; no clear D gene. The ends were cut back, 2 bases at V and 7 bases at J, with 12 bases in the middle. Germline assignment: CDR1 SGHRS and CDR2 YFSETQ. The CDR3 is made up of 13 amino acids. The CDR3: CASSFPGVAGYTF. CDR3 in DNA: TGCGCCAGCAGCTTCCCCGGAGTGGCTGGCTACACCTTC.

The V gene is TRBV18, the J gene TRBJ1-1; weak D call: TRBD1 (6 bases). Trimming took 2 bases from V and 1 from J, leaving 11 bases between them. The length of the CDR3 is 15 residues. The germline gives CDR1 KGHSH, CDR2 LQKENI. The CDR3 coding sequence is TGTGCCAGCTCACCATCCGGGACACCGAACACTGAAGCTTTCTTT. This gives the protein CASSPSGTPNTEAFF.

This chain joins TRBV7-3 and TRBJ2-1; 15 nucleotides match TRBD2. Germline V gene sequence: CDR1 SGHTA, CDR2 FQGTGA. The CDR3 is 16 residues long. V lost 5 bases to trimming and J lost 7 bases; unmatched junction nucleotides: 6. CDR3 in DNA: TGTGCCAGCAGCGCCGGACTAGCGGGAGGGCTTAATGAGCAGTTCTTC. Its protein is CASSAGLAGGLNEQFF.

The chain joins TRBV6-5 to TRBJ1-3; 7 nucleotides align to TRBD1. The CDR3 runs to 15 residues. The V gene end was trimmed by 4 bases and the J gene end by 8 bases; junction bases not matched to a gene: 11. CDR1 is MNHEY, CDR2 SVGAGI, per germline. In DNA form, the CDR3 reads TGTGCCAGCAGTTTGAGGAGACAGGGTCGGTACACCATATATTTT. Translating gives CASSLRRQGRYTIYF.

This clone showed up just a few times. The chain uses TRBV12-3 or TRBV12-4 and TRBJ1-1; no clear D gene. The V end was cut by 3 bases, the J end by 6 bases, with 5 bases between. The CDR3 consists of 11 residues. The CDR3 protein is CASSFDSEAFF. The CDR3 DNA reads TGTGCCAGCAGTTTCGACTCTGAAGCTTTCTTT.

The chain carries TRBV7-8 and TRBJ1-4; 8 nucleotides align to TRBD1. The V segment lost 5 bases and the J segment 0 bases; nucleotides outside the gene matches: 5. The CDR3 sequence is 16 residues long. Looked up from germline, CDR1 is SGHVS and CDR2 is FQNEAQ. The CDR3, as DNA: TGTGCCAGCAGCCCCGGACAGGGCGCAACTAATGAAAAACTGTTTTTT. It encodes CASSPGQGATNEKLFF.

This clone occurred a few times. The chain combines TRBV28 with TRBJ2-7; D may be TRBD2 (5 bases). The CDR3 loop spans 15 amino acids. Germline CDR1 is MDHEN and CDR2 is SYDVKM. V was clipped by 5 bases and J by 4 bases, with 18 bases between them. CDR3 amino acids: CASSLHRADVYEQYF. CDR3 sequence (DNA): TGTGCCAGCAGTCTCCACCGAGCGGACGTATACGAGCAGTACTTC.

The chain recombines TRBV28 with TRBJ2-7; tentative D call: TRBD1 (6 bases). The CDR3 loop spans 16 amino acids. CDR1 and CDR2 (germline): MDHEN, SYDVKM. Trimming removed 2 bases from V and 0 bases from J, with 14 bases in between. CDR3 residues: CASSLAGAGDSYEQYF. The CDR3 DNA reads TGTGCCAGCAGTTTAGCTGGGGCAGGGGACTCCTACGAGCAGTACTTC.

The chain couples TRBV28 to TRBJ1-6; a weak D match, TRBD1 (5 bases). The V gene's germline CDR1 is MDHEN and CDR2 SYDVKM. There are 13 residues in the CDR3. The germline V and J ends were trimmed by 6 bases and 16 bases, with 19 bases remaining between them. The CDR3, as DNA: TGTGCCAGCAGACCGGGGGGGTCAGCCATACTCCACTTT. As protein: CASRPGGSAILHF.

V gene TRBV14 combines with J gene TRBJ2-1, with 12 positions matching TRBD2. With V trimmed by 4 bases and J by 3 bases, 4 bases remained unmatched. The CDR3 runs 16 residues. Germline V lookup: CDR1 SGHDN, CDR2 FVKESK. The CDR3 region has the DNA TGTGCCAGCAGCCCCCTGACTAGCGGGAGCTACAATGAGCAGTTCTTC. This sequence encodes CASSPLTSGSYNEQFF.

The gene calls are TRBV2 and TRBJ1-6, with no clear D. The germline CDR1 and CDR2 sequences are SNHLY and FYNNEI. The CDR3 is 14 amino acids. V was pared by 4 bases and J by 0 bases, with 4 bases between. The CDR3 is CASSGSSYNSPLHF. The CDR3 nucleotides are TGTGCCAGCAGTGGCAGCTCCTATAATTCACCCCTCCACTTT.